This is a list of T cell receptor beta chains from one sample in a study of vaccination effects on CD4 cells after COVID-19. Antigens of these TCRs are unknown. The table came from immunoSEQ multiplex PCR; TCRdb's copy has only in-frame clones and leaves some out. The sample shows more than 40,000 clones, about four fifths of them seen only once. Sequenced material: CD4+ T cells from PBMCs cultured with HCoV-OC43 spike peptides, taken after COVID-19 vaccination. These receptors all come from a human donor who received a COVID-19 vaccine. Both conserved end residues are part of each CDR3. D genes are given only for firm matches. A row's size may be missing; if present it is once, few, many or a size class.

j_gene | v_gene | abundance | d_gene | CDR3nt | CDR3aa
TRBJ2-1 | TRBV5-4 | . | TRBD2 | TGTGCCAGCAGCTTGGCTAGCGGGAGTAGGAATGAGCAGTTCTTC | CASSLASGSRNEQFF
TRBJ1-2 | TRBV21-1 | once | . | TGTGCCAGCAGCAAAGCTAAGGGGGAGAACAGGGCCAAGTTTTCCTATGGCTACACCTTC | CASSKAKGENRAKFSYGYTF
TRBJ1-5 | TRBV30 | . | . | TGTGCCTGGGGAGGTTCGTTGTTGGGGGGTGGCAATCAGCCCCAGCATTTT | CAWGGSLLGGGNQPQHF
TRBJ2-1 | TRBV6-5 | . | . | TGTGCCAGCAGAGACAGCGGAGGGACTTACAATGAGCAGTTCTTC | CASRDSGGTYNEQFF
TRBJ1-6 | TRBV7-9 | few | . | TGTGCCAGCAGCTCGGGGGAAAGGGTCGGCCTCCACTTT | CASSSGERVGLHF
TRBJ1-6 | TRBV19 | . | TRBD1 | TGTGCCAGTAGTATGCTCGGACAGGGCAATTCACCCCTCCACTTT | CASSMLGQGNSPLHF
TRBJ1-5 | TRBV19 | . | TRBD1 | TGTGCCAGTATAAAGGACAGGGGGAGCAATCAGCCCCAGCATTTT | CASIKDRGSNQPQHF
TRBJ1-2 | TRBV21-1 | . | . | TGTGCCAGCAGCAAATCGGCAGCGGGGCTATATGGCTACACCTTC | CASSKSAAGLYGYTF
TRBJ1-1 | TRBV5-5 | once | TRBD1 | TGTGCCAGCAGCGGGCGGGGACAGGGTGAAGCTTTCTTT | CASSGRGQGEAFF
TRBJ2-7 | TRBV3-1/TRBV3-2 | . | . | TGTGCCAGCAGCCGGGGGTCATCCTACGAGCAGTACTTC | CASSRGSSYEQYF